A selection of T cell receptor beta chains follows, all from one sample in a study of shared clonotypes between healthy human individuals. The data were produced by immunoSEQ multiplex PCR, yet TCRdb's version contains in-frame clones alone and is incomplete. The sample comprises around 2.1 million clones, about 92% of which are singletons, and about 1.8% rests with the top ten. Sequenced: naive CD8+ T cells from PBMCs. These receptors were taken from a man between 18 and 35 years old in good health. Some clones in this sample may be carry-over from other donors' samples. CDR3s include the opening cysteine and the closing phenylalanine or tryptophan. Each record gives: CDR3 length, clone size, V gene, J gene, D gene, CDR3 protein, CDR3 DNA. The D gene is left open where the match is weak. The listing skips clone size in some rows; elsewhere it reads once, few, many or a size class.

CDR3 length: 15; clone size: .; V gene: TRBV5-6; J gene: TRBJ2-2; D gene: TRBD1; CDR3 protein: CASSLGQGNTGELFF; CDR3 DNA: TGTGCCAGCAGCTTGGGACAGGGTAACACCGGGGAGCTGTTTTTT
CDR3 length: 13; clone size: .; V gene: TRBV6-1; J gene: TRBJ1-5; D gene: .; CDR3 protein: CASREASNQPQHF; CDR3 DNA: TGTGCCAGCAGGGAGGCAAGCAATCAGCCCCAGCATTTT
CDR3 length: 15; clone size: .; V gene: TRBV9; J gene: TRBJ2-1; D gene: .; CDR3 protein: CASSVGRTSNNEQFF; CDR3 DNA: TGTGCCAGCAGCGTAGGGAGGACTTCGAACAATGAGCAGTTCTTC
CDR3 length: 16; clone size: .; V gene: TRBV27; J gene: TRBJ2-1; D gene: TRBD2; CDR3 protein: CASTSGTSGLYNEQFF; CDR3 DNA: TGTGCCAGCACTTCCGGGACTAGCGGGTTGTACAATGAGCAGTTCTTC
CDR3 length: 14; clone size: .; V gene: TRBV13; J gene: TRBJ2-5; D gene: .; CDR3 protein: CASSLSQGKETQYF; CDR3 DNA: TGTGCCAGCAGCTTAAGTCAGGGAAAAGAGACCCAGTACTTC
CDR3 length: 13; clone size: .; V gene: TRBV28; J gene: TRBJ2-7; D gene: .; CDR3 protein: CASRVQSSYEQYF; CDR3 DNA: TGTGCCAGCCGGGTCCAGAGCTCCTACGAGCAGTACTTC
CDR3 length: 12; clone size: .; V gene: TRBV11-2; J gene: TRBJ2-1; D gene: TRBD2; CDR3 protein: CASSSGTSLQFF; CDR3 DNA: TGTGCCAGCAGCTCGGGGACTAGCCTGCAGTTCTTC
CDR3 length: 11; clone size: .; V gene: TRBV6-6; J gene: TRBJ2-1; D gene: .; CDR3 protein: CASSPSDEQFF; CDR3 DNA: TGTGCCAGCAGTCCTTCCGATGAGCAGTTCTTC
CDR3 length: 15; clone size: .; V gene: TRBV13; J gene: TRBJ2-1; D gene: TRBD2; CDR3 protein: CASSLGSGEYNEQFF; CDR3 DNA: TGTGCCAGCAGCTTAGGTAGCGGGGAATACAATGAGCAGTTCTTC
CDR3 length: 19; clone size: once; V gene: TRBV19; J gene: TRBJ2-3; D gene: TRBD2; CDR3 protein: CASSIGNSGRPGPTDTQYF; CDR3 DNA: TGTGCCAGTAGTATAGGTAATAGCGGGAGGCCGGGTCCCACAGATACGCAGTATTTT
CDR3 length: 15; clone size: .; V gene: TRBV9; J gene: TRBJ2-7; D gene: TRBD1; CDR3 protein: CASSVAGGGLYEQYF; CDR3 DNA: TGTGCCAGCAGCGTAGCAGGGGGTGGCCTCTACGAGCAGTACTTC
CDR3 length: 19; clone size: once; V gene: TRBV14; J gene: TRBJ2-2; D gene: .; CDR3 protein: CASSQGYSWTERFTGELFF; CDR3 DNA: TGTGCCAGCAGCCAAGGCTACTCTTGGACAGAACGATTCACCGGGGAGCTGTTTTTT
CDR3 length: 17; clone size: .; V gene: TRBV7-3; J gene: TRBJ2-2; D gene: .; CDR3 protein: CASSSFADSANTGELFF; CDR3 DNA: TGTGCCAGCAGCTCTTTCGCGGACAGCGCGAACACCGGGGAGCTGTTTTTT
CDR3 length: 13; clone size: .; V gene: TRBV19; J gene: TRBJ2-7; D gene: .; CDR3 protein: CASTQTGTYEQYF; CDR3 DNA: TGTGCCAGTACCCAGACAGGAACCTACGAGCAGTACTTC
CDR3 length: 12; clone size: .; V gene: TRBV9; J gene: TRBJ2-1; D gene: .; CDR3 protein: CASSGGYNEQFF; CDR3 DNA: TGTGCCAGCAGCGGGGGCTACAATGAGCAGTTCTTC
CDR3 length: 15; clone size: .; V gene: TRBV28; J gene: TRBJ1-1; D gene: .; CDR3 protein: CASSLGYGINTEAFF; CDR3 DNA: TGTGCCAGCAGTTTAGGCTACGGGATCAACACTGAAGCTTTCTTT
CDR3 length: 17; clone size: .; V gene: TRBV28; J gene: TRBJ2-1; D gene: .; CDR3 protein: CASSIHQGGHEVNEQFF; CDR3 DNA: TGTGCCAGCAGTATACATCAGGGGGGCCATGAAGTGAATGAGCAGTTCTTC
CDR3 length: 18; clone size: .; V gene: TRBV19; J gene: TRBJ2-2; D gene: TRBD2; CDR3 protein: CASSISYPGGLNTGELFF; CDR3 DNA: TGTGCCAGTAGTATTTCGTATCCGGGAGGGCTGAACACCGGGGAGCTGTTTTTT
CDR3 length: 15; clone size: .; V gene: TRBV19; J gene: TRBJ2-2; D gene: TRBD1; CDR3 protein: CASEPGQGAIGELFF; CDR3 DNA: TGTGCCAGTGAACCGGGACAGGGGGCCATCGGGGAGCTGTTTTTT
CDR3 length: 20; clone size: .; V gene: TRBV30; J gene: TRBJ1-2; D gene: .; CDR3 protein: CAWWGSSKGSPTGLNYGYTF; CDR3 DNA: TGTGCCTGGTGGGGATCATCCAAAGGGAGCCCCACAGGACTTAACTATGGCTACACCTTC
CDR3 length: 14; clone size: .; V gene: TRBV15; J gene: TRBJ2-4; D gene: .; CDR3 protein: CATSREETENIQYF; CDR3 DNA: TGTGCCACCAGCAGAGAAGAGACAGAAAACATTCAGTACTTC
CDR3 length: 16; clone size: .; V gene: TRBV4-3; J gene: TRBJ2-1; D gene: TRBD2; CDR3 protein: CASSHLGRREYNEQFF; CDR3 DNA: TGCGCCAGCAGCCACCTCGGGAGGCGGGAGTACAATGAGCAGTTCTTC
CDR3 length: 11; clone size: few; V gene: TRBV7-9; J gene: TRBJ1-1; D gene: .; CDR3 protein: CASSYEVAAFF; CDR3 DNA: TGTGCCAGCAGCTACGAGGTTGCAGCTTTCTTT
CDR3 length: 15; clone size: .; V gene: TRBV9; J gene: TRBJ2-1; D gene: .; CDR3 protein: CASSSGADNYNEQFF; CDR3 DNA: TGTGCCAGCAGCAGCGGCGCCGACAACTACAATGAGCAGTTCTTC
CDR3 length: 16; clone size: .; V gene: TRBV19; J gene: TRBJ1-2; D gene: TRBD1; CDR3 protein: CASTPLPRDREDGYTF; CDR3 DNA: TGTGCCAGCACCCCTCTCCCCCGGGACAGGGAGGATGGCTACACCTTC
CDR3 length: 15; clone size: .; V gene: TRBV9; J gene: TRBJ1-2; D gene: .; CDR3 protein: CASSVGQKNNYGYTF; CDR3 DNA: TGTGCCAGCAGCGTAGGACAGAAGAACAACTATGGCTACACCTTC
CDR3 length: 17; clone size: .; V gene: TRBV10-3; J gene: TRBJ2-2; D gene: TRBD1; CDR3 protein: CAICDPSYRGTAGELFF; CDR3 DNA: TGTGCCATCTGCGATCCCTCTTACAGGGGGACGGCCGGGGAGCTGTTTTTT
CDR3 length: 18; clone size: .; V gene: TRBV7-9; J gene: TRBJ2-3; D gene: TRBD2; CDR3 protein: CASSPPGLAGPFTDTQYF; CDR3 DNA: TGTGCCAGCAGCCCCCCGGGACTAGCGGGGCCCTTCACAGATACGCAGTATTTT
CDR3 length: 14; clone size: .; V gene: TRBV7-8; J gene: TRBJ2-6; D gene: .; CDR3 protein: CASSPFSGANVLTF; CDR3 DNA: TGTGCCAGCAGCCCTTTCTCTGGGGCCAACGTCCTGACTTTC
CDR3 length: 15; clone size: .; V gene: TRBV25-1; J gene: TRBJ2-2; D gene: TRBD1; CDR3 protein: CASSERTGNTGELFF; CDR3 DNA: TGTGCCAGCAGTGAAAGGACAGGGAACACCGGGGAGCTGTTTTTT
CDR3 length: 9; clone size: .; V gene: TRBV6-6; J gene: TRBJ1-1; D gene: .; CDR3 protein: CASSYGRDF; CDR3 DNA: TGTGCCAGCAGTTACGGCAGGGACTTT
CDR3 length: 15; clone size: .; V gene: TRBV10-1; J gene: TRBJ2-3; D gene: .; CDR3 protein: CASSVLPGGTDTQYF; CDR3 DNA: TGCGCCAGCAGTGTCCTCCCAGGGGGCACAGATACGCAGTATTTT
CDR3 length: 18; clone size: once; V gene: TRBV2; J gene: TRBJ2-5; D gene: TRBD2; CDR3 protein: CASSDIGLAGGRGETQYF; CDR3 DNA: TGTGCCAGCAGTGATATCGGACTAGCGGGAGGAAGGGGAGAGACCCAGTACTTC
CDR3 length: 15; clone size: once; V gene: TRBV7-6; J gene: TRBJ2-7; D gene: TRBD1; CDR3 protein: CASSLAAGQGIEQYF; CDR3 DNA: TGTGCCAGCAGCTTAGCTGCAGGACAGGGCATCGAGCAGTACTTC
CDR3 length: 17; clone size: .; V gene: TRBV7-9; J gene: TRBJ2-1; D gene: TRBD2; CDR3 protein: CASSPSGLADAYNEQFF; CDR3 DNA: TGTGCCAGCAGCCCGTCTGGACTAGCGGACGCCTACAATGAGCAGTTCTTC